Each of the 26 T cell receptor beta chains below was sequenced from the same sample in a study of cytomegalovirus exposure and HLA in healthy donors. The table came from immunoSEQ multiplex PCR; TCRdb's copy has only in-frame clones and leaves some out. This table has approximately 220,000 clones, 65% to 85% appearing once. Sequences were obtained from PBMCs. These receptors originate from a woman between 25 and 40 years old in good health and CMV-seropositive.

This chain connects TRBV13 to TRBJ1-1; perhaps TRBD1 as D (6 bases). Looked up from germline, CDR1 is PRHDT and CDR2 is FYEKMQ (reference sequence). This CDR3 has 15 residues. Between the trimmed V and J ends, which lost 5 bases and 0 bases, there was a span of 13 bases. Written as DNA, the CDR3 is TGTGCCAGCAGCCCCAGACAGGTACTGAACACTGAAGCTTTCTTT. Amino acids: CASSPRQVLNTEAFF.

This chain's CDR3 is CSVPGQGNTGELFF. CDR3 nucleotide sequence: TGCAGCGTCCCGGGACAGGGGAACACCGGGGAGCTGTTTTTT. The chain employs TRBV29-1 and TRBJ2-2, with TRBD1 matching over 9 bases. Germline V gene lookup returns CDR1 SQVTM and CDR2 ANQGSEA. V shed 6 bases, J shed 1 base, and the junction held 3 bases outside the gene matches. This CDR3 has 14 residues.

This clone showed up just a few times. As DNA, the CDR3 is TGTGCCTGGAGTACGGGACAGGGGAACACTGAAGCTTTCTTT. This sequence encodes CAWSTGQGNTEAFF. V and J are TRBV30 and TRBJ1-1, with 9 bases matching TRBD1. The CDR3 is 14 residues long. Germline V CDR1 and CDR2: GTSNPN, SVGIG (reference sequence). J was trimmed by 1 base and V by 2 bases; bases with no gene match: 2.

The CDR3 DNA follows: TGCGCCAGCAGCCTTACAACTAGCGCCGCCTACGAGCAGTACTTC. It encodes CASSLTTSAAYEQYF. This sequence joins TRBV4-3 and TRBJ2-7; 7 bases are shared with TRBD2. The CDR3 is 15 amino acids. Per germline, CDR1 LGHNA and CDR2 YSLEER. V lost 4 bases and J lost 2; bases outside the gene matches: 8.

In this sample, this clone turned up many times. The chain carries TRBV6-1 and TRBJ2-7, with D possibly being TRBD2 (7 bases). The CDR3 sequence is 15 residues long. Germline V gene sequence: CDR1 MNHNS, CDR2 SASEGT. Deletions cut 5 bases from V and 0 bases from J, with 14 bases between. The CDR3: CASSRGATSSYEQYF. The CDR3 nucleotides read TGTGCCAGCAGTCGGGGGGCCACTAGCTCCTACGAGCAGTACTTC.

The V gene is TRBV7-6, the J gene TRBJ2-1; 7 bases fit TRBD2. Germline V gene sequence: CDR1 SGHVS, CDR2 FNYEAQ. CDR3 length: 15 residues. With V trimmed by 1 base and J by 7 bases, 7 bases remained unmatched. The CDR3 DNA follows: TGTGCCAGCAGCTTAGGTGCAGGGAGGGGAAATGAGCAGTTCTTC. It codes for CASSLGAGRGNEQFF.

V usage is TRBV28 and J usage is TRBJ2-1; TRBD2 aligns across 9 bases. Germline assignment: CDR1 MDHEN and CDR2 SYDVKM. The V and J ends lost 7 bases and 5 bases, in that order; junction bases with no gene match: 12. This CDR3 has 16 amino acids. CDR3 in amino acids: CASTLVSGSGHNEQFF. The CDR3 region has the DNA TGTGCCAGCACCTTGGTTAGCGGGAGTGGCCACAATGAGCAGTTCTTC. The full variable domain, completed using reference TRBV28 and TRBJ2-1, is DVKVTQSSRYLVKRTGEKVFLECVQDMDHENMFWYRQDPGLGLRLIYFSYDVKMKEKGDIPEGYSVSREKKERFSLILESASTNQTSMYLCASTLVSGSGHNEQFFGPGTRLTVL.

The chain combines TRBV28 with TRBJ2-7; D not resolved. Trimming pared 3 bases from V and 6 bases from J, leaving 6 bases between. Germline loops: CDR1 MDHEN, CDR2 SYDVKM. The CDR3 runs 11 residues. DNA for the CDR3: TGTGCCAGCAGTTTTGTTGGCGAGCAGTACTTC. Translation gives CASSFVGEQYF.

The DNA of the CDR3 is TGTGCTAGTGGTTTAGGGACATCAGGAAACACCATATATTTT. Translated: CASGLGTSGNTIYF. The V call is TRBV12-5, the J call TRBJ1-3, with D perhaps TRBD1 (6 bases). Between the trimmed V and J ends, which lost 3 bases and 4 bases, there was a span of 10 bases. Germline V gives CDR1 LGHNT, CDR2 FRNRAP. This CDR3 has 14 amino acids.

This clone was counted only a few times. J is TRBJ2-7 and V is TRBV6-5; the D call may be TRBD1 or TRBD2 (5 bases each). With 2 bases removed from V and 8 bases from J, the gap between germline ends came to 10 bases. CDR3 length: 12 amino acids. Germline assignment: CDR1 MNHEY and CDR2 SVGAGI. CDR3 region: CASSYGDGKQYF. The CDR3, as DNA: TGTGCCAGCAGTTACGGGGACGGAAAGCAGTACTTC.

The genes are TRBV7-8 and TRBJ2-5; D ambiguous. CDR3 length equals 15 residues. CDR1 is SGHVS, CDR2 FQNEAQ, per germline. With 5 bases removed from V and 0 bases from J, the gap between germline ends came to 13 bases. The DNA for the CDR3 is TGTGCCAGCAGCCCCCGCCCGGGCCACCAAGAGACCCAGTACTTC. This translates into CASSPRPGHQETQYF.

This sequence joins TRBV5-1 and TRBJ1-1, with D uncertain. V dropped 0 bases and J dropped 3 bases, with 6 bases sitting between them. CDR3 length equals 13 residues. CDR1 SGHRS and CDR2 YFSETQ come from the germline V gene. CDR3 loop: CASSLVQDTEAFF. In nucleotides, the CDR3 is TGCGCCAGCAGCTTGGTGCAGGACACTGAAGCTTTCTTT.

V is TRBV2 and J is TRBJ2-5, with 16 bases lining up with TRBD2. Germline CDR1 and CDR2: SNHLY and FYNNEI. This CDR3 comprises 16 residues. The V and J ends lost 8 bases and 5 bases, in that order; junction bases with no gene match: 8. The CDR3 DNA sequence: TGTGCCAGCCCCGGGACTAGCGGGAGGGCCGGGGAGACCCAGTACTTC. Its protein product is CASPGTSGRAGETQYF.

This rearrangement joins TRBV2 to TRBJ2-7; unclear D gene. Germline V gene sequence: CDR1 SNHLY, CDR2 FYNNEI. With 6 bases removed from V and 4 bases from J, the gap between germline ends came to 7 bases. The CDR3 loop spans 11 amino acids. This chain's CDR3 is CASSPLYEQYF. The CDR3 DNA reads as TGTGCCAGCAGCCCCTTGTACGAGCAGTACTTC.

This chain uses TRBV28 with TRBJ2-7, with TRBD2 identical over 8 bases. V shed 5 bases, J shed 8 bases, and the junction held 14 bases outside the gene matches. This CDR3 comprises 15 residues. Germline V CDR1 and CDR2: MDHEN, SYDVKM. The CDR3: CASSRGTGGPVQQYF. The CDR3 DNA sequence: TGTGCCAGCAGTCGGGGAACGGGAGGGCCCGTCCAGCAGTACTTC.

V gene TRBV6-1 combines with J gene TRBJ2-7; D is possibly TRBD1 or TRBD2 (6 bases each). CDR1 and CDR2 from the germline V gene are MNHNS and SASEGT. The V and J ends lost 3 bases and 7 bases respectively, with 16 bases between them. The CDR3 is 14 amino acids. The DNA of the CDR3 is TGTGCCAGCAGTGAGGGGGGCCCCTTAGAGGAGCAGTACTTC. Its translation: CASSEGGPLEEQYF.

CDR3 nucleotides: TGTGCCAGCAGTGGGAGCGGGACAGGGGCAGAGACCCAGTACTTC. Translation: CASSGSGTGAETQYF. The chain links TRBV2 to TRBJ2-5, with 10 bases matching TRBD1. Germline CDR1 reads SNHLY; CDR2 reads FYNNEI. This CDR3 comprises 15 residues. After removal of 4 bases from V and 4 bases from J, the junction contained 6 bases not matched to a gene.

V is TRBV2 and J is TRBJ1-5; D remains unclear. CDR3 length: 14 amino acids. The germline V gene has CDR1 SNHLY and CDR2 FYNNEI. The V gene lost 5 bases and the J gene lost 4 bases, with 12 bases spanning the gap. Here the CDR3 reads CASSLGWDNQPQHF. The CDR3 DNA reads TGTGCCAGCAGTTTGGGGTGGGATAATCAGCCCCAGCATTTT.

The genes are TRBV5-4 and TRBJ2-7; no clear D. The germline gives CDR1 SGHNT, CDR2 YYREEE (reference sequence). The CDR3 sequence is 15 residues long. Between the trimmed V and J ends, which lost 0 bases and 0 bases, there was a span of 10 bases. CDR3 bases: TGTGCCAGCAGCTTGGGGATCCTTAGCTCCTACGAGCAGTACTTC. Translation: CASSLGILSSYEQYF.

The rearrangement joins TRBV9 to TRBJ1-1; 7 nucleotides align to TRBD1. There are 13 residues in the CDR3. J lost 1 base, V lost 7 bases, and 4 bases had no gene match. Germline V gene data show CDR1 as SGDLS and CDR2 as YYNGEE. The CDR3 loop reads CASGTETNTEAFF. In DNA form, the CDR3 reads TGTGCCAGCGGGACAGAAACGAACACTGAAGCTTTCTTT.

The chain is built from TRBV5-1 and TRBJ1-4; TRBD1 agrees at 8 bases. CDR3 length: 16 residues. With V trimmed by 4 bases and J by 1 base, 6 bases remained unmatched. Germline values: CDR1 SGHRS, CDR2 YFSETQ. The CDR3 DNA follows: TGCGCCAGCAGCCCTACAGGGGGTCGAACTAATGAAAAACTGTTTTTT. Translated: CASSPTGGRTNEKLFF.

This chain uses TRBV4-1 with TRBJ1-3; a weak D match, TRBD1 (5 bases). Germline V gene sequence: CDR1 MGHRA, CDR2 YSYEKL. With 6 bases removed from V and 4 bases from J, the gap between germline ends came to 31 bases. The CDR3 extends over 20 amino acids. As DNA, the CDR3 is TGCGCCAGCAGGCGGAAGCCGTACCGGGACCAATCAAGAAGGGGAAACACCATATATTTT. Translated: CASRRKPYRDQSRRGNTIYF.

The chain links TRBV7-9 to TRBJ2-7; tentatively, D is TRBD1 (5 bases). The germline V gene has CDR1 SEHNR and CDR2 FQNEAQ (reference sequence). With 1 base removed from V and 2 bases from J, the gap between germline ends came to 9 bases. The CDR3 is 14 amino acids. The CDR3 loop is CASSLEGVTYEQYF. CDR3 DNA sequence: TGTGCCAGCAGCTTAGAAGGGGTGACCTACGAGCAGTACTTC.

The V call is TRBV5-1, the J call TRBJ1-1, with no clear D. Trimming took off 4 bases at V and 3 bases at J, with 13 bases between the two ends. This CDR3 is 14 amino acids long. The germline gives CDR1 SGHRS, CDR2 YFSETQ. CDR3 nucleotides: TGCGCCAGCAGCCCCGGGCTGGGTGACACTGAAGCTTTCTTT. This sequence encodes CASSPGLGDTEAFF.

This clone was found once. The chain carries TRBV28 and TRBJ1-2; TRBD1 might be the D (6 bases). CDR1 and CDR2 from the germline V gene are MDHEN and SYDVKM. Between the trimmed V and J ends, which lost 7 bases and 6 bases, there was a span of 15 bases. The CDR3 has 13 residues. The DNA for the CDR3 is TGTGCCAGCACCGCTGGGGGGCGCGATGGCTACACCTTC. Its translation is CASTAGGRDGYTF.

The CDR3 DNA reads as TGTGCCTGGAGTGGAGACGGACCGGCGGGGAGCTACACCTTC. Its protein is CAWSGDGPAGSYTF. The chain couples TRBV30 to TRBJ1-2; D remains unclear. The CDR3 runs to 14 residues. Germline-derived CDR1 and CDR2 are GTSNPN and SVGIG (reference sequence). Trimming cost V 1 base and J 9 bases, with 18 bases left between them.